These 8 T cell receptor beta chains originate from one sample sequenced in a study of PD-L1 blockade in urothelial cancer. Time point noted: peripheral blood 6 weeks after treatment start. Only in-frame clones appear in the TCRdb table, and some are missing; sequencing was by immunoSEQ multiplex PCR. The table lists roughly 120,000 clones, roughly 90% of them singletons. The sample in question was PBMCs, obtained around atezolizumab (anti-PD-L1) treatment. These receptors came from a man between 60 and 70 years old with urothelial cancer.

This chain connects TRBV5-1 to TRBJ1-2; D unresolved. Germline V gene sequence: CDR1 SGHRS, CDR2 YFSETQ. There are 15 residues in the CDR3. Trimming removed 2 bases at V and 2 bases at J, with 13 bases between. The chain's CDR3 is CASSLLAGTNYGYTF. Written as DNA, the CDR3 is TGCGCCAGCAGCTTACTTGCAGGAACAAACTATGGCTACACCTTC.

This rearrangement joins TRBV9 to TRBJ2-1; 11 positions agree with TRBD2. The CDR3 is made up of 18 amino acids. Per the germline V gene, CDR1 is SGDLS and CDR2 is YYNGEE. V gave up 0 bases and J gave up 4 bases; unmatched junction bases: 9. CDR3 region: CASSVDQWGLAEYNEQFF. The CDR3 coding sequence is TGTGCCAGCAGCGTAGATCAGTGGGGACTAGCGGAATACAATGAGCAGTTCTTC.

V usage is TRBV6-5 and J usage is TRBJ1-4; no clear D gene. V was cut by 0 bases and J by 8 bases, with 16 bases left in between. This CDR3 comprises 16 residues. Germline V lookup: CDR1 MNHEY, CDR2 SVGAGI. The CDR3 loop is CASSYSVNSRGEKLFF. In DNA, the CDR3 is TGTGCCAGCAGTTACTCGGTGAACAGCAGAGGGGAAAAACTGTTTTTT.

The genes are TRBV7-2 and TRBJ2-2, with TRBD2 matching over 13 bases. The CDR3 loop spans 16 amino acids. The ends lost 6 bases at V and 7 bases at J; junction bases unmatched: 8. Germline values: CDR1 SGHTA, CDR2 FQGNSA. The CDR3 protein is CASSVTSGRANGELFF. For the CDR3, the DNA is TGTGCCAGCAGTGTAACTAGCGGGAGGGCCAACGGGGAGCTGTTTTTT.

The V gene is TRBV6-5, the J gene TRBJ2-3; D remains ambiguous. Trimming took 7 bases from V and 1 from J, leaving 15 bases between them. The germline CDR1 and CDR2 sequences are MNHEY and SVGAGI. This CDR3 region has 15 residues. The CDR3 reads CASTLARSGTDTQYF. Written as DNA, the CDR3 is TGTGCCAGCACCCTCGCTAGATCGGGCACAGATACGCAGTATTTT.

CDR3 in DNA: TGTGCCAGCTGGAGGACCGGGACTCCTCGTATGGGTGAGCAGTTCTTC. Its protein is CASWRTGTPRMGEQFF. The chain has TRBV2 and TRBJ2-1; a possible D gene is TRBD2 (6 bases). Between the trimmed V and J ends, which lost 8 bases and 9 bases, there was a span of 26 bases. The germline V gene has CDR1 SNHLY and CDR2 FYNNEI. The CDR3 spans 16 residues.

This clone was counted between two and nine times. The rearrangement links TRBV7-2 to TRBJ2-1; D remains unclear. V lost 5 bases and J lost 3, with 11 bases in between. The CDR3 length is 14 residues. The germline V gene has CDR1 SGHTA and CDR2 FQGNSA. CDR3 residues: CASSLLPGYNEQFF. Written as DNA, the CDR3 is TGTGCCAGCAGCCTCCTCCCAGGCTACAATGAGCAGTTCTTC.

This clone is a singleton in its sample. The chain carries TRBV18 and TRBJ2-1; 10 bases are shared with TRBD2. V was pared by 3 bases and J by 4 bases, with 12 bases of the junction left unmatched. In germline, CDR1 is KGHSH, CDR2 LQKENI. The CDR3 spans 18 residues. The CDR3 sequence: CASSPALTSGEEYNEQFF. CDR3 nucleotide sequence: TGTGCCAGCTCACCCGCCCTCACTAGCGGGGAGGAATACAATGAGCAGTTCTTC.